This entry concerns a single T cell receptor beta chain. It has no known antigen specificity. No qualities accompany the bases; no much larger clone lies one base away. The High Capacity cDNA Reverse Transcription Kit was used to reverse transcribe all of the isolated RNA, meaning that expressed TCRB transcripts were what got sequenced. Naive, central memory and regulatory T cell samples underwent deep immunoSEQ sequencing, averaging around 3.9 million total reads per sample. Sorted cells were lysed in RLT buffer and RNA was extracted with DNase-treated RNeasy Micro or Mini kits, depending on cell number. To prevent cross-contamination, every cell subset was processed on its own, while patient and healthy donor samples were processed together. Using the immunoSEQ multiplex PCR, TCRB sequences were amplified from cDNA into 87-bp fragments spanning the CDR3 region. The amplicons were sequenced using the Illumina HiSeq platform. For the original study's pipeline: PCR bias was corrected computationally using synthetic template baselines, and reads within Hamming distance 2 were collapsed, with unmergeable singletons discarded. Reads were aligned against IMGT so that V, D and J genes, CDR3 length and insertions or deletions at six rearrangement sites could be assigned. Within each subset, clonotype counts were normalized to sorted cell number, and only after that were true diversity and Gini coefficients computed with the tcR R package. The overlap coefficient, calculated on TCRB nucleotide sequences, was used to quantify repertoire sharing. TCRdb retrieved this table from immuneACCESS and kept in-frame rearrangements only. Not all clones are present; in checked studies, unresolved V genes account for under half, and no reason is known for the remainder. The DNA was the basis for D and trimming; V, J and clone size are from that table. The sample has around 140,000 clones on record, around 9% of them singletons. The top ten hold 0.75% of the sample.

This entry comes from a study of beta chain features in type 1 diabetes (dated by TCRdb to the late 2010s). In terms of the full investigation: Patients and healthy donors did not differ in mean age, gender distribution, total cell number or subset yield. Whereas all 30 or so donors provided naive and central memory subsets, regulatory and stem cell-like memory subsets were isolated from just 8 patients and about eight healthy donors. In the study, TCRB repertoires of sorted circulating CD4+ T cell subsets from recently diagnosed type 1 diabetes patients were compared with those of matched healthy donors. A total of 90 million to 140 million sorted cells were examined across all samples, and RNA yield correlated strongly with the number of cells per subset.

Each donor gave one peripheral blood draw, averaging approximately 120 mL, which was collected into heparinised tubes. A BD FACSAria II was used to sort naive, central memory, regulatory and stem cell-like memory CD4+ T cells with a panel that included CD45RO, CCR7, CD25, CD127, CD95 and CD27. A purity above 95% was achieved for all sorted populations. Right away, PBMCs were isolated by Lymphoprep density gradient centrifugation and were stained directly, with no culture step. Samples were stained and sorted in pairs, with one healthy donor and one patient per experiment, so that batch effects were minimized. What the work shows at the level of the full study, not this receptor alone: Fewer insertions and more nucleotide deletions at VDJ recombination sites were observed in patients with type 1 diabetes, implying thymic rearrangement abnormalities. Type 1 diabetes patients showed a moderate but significant shortening of TCRB CDR3 length in all four CD4+ subsets. Shorter templates might be favored by PCR, yet because patient and control samples were amplified and corrected together, any such skew would affect both groups equally. Only small numbers of individuals were included in the HLA sub-analyses, which left unresolved whether HLA type had any influence on TCRB rearrangement. Naive, central memory and regulatory TCRB repertoires appeared more similar among patients than among healthy donors. Because cDNA rather than genomic DNA was sequenced, highly expressing activated cells could have been over-represented, although no difference in activation and CD3 levels was found between groups.

V is shortened by 0 bases, J by 5 bases, and the region joining them spans 14 bases. The germline V gene specifies SGHRS as CDR1 and YFSETQ as CDR2. The CDR3 starts with the cysteine, ends with the phenylalanine, and has 15 residues. The only DNA kept is the CDR3, 45 bases in frame from the first base. The TCR comes from a man aged 30-40 years with type 1 diabetes. The chain uses TRBV5-1 and TRBJ2-5, and TRBD2 may be the D gene, going by 6 matching bases. The sequencing sample was made of central memory CD4+ T cells from blood. The DNA sequence is given as TGCGCCAGCAGCTTGGGTGCGGGGCCTCGGGAGACCCAGTACTTC. This is translated as CASSLGAGPRETQYF.